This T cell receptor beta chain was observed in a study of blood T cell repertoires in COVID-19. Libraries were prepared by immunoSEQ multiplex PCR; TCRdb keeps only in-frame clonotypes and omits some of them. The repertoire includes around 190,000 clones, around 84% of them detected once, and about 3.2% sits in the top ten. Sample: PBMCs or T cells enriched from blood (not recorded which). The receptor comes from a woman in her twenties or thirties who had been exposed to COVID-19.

CDR3 coding DNA: TGTGCCAGCAGCTTTGGGTTTGGAGAGGGTAAAGGAAAACTGTTTTTT. It specifies CASSFGFGEGKGKLFF. V usage is TRBV5-6 and J usage is TRBJ1-4; D ambiguous. The CDR3 sequence is 16 residues long. Trimming removed 2 bases from V and 10 bases from J, with 21 bases in between. CDR1 and CDR2 (germline): SGHDT, YYEEEE.